This record looks at one TCR beta chain sequence and its context. This record belongs to a study of CD8+ T cells in alopecia areata. Study context: Tofacitinib was taken orally by treated patients, and the dose was 5 to 10 mg twice daily.

V was clipped by 5 bases and J by 1 base, with 12 bases between them. Germline values: CDR1 MDHEN, CDR2 SYDVKM. This CDR3 is built from 16 residues. Treatment in this sample: oral pan-JAK inhibitor, 5-10 mg twice daily. Patients with alopecia areata provided lesional scalp punch biopsies as well as peripheral blood. Extraction of RNA preceded its reverse transcription into cDNA, which served as the sequencing template. Measured with immunoSEQ multiplex PCR; TCRdb has only the in-frame clones, and not every one. Of fewer than 250,000 clones listed, roughly two fifths are singletons. Sample: CD4+ T cells sorted from blood, taken around week 34, from a patient treated with tofacitinib. The receptor's source is a human donor with alopecia areata. The chain uses TRBV28 and TRBJ2-6, with D possibly matching TRBD2 (6 bases). The CDR3 region has the DNA TGTGCCAGCAGTGGGACGGGGGTATCTGGGGCCAACGTCCTGACTTTC. This sequence encodes CASSGTGVSGANVLTF.